Sequencing of this T cell receptor (beta chain) was carried out in a study of CD8+ T cells in alopecia areata. Study-wide background: Treated patients were given 5 to 10 mg oral tofacitinib twice daily.

RNA was extracted and reverse transcribed into cDNA as the sequencing template. Here immunoSEQ multiplex PCR was the method, and the copy in TCRdb shows in-frame clones only, minus some. The sample contains around 250,000 clones, roughly two thirds of which appear only once. This clone appeared a single time. Germline V lookup: CDR1 GTSNPN, CDR2 SVGIG (reference sequence). The CDR3 runs 15 residues. Germline trimming cut 4 bases from V and 5 bases from J; bases unmatched to any gene: 10. This material consisted of CD4+ T cells sorted from blood, taken at week 0. This TCR derives from a human donor with alopecia areata. This chain joins TRBV30 and TRBJ2-2, with 7 bases matching TRBD1. This chain's CDR3 is CAWTYTGVFTGELFF. The CDR3 nucleotides are TGTGCCTGGACCTATACAGGGGTATTTACCGGGGAGCTGTTTTTT.